Below, 18 T cell receptor beta chains from the same sample are listed, as sequenced in a study of regulatory T cells in long-lasting Graves disease (dated by TCRdb to the early 2020s). The library was made by multiplex PCR. Sequencing instrument: Illumina HiSeq 4000. TCR beta libraries were built with iRepertoire HTBI primers and Arm-PCR amplification of CDR3 regions. The public reads were reprocessed in TCRdb via fastp at Q25 and MiXCR, keeping in-frame beta chains. Entries that share a CDR3 protein sequence are merged under the most common genes and DNA. This sample comprises approximately 540,000 distinct CDR3 sequences, about 12% of them detected only once. The top ten constitute about 8.9% of the sample. In the paper's terms, the time point label means: newly diagnosed GD, antithyroid drugs for less than 3 months. RNA was extracted from PBMCs in TRIzol for both TCR sequencing and RNA sequencing.

In addition, the sample was reused for a study of T cells in Graves' hyperthyroidism and ophthalmopathy.

The sample was peripheral blood mononuclear cells (PBMCs), taken at new diagnosis, from a patient treated with antithyroid drugs. Source of these receptors: a woman in her 30s with Graves disease. Donor details come from another sample of the same person, matched by shared clones.

J is TRBJ2-3 and V is TRBV19; a possible D gene is TRBD2 (6 bases). Trimming took 5 bases from V and 4 from J, leaving 19 bases between them. Germline-derived CDR1 and CDR2 are LNHDA and SQIVND (reference sequence). The CDR3 length is 16 residues. CDR3 residues: CASSPQAGFYADTQYF. CDR3 in DNA: TGTGCCAGTAGTCCACAGGCGGGGTTCTACGCAGATACGCAGTATTTT. Supplemented by reference TRBV19 and TRBJ2-3, the full variable domain reads DGGITQSPKYLFRKEGQNVTLSCEQNLNHDAMYWYRQDPGQGLRLIYYSQIVNDFQKGDIAEGYSVSREKKESFPLTVTSAQKNPTAFYLCASSPQAGFYADTQYFGPGTRLTVL.

This clonotype was observed a few times. The V call is TRBV29-1, the J call TRBJ2-1; a possible D gene is TRBD2 (6 bases). Trimming left V 4 bases short and J 8 bases short, with 15 bases between. CDR1 and CDR2 from the germline V gene are SQVTM and ANQGSEA. The CDR3 runs to 13 residues. The CDR3 sequence: CSVVVGGAHEQFF. The CDR3 DNA is TGCAGCGTTGTTGTGGGGGGTGCCCATGAGCAGTTCTTC.

At least ten counts were recorded for this clonotype. The J gene is TRBJ2-7, the V gene TRBV27; weak D call: TRBD2 (6 bases). Trimming removed 1 base from V and 4 bases from J, with 14 bases in between. From germline, CDR1 is MNHEY and CDR2 SMNVEV (reference sequence). This CDR3 has 15 residues. The CDR3 DNA follows: TGTGCCAGCAGTTTATTTGGCGGGATGACTTACGAGCAGTACTTC. Translated, it gives CASSLFGGMTYEQYF.

The CDR3 region is CASRVAGGGNGELFF. CDR3 nucleotide sequence: TGTGCCAGCAGGGTAGCGGGAGGAGGGAACGGGGAGCTGTTTTTT. This chain joins TRBV6-1 and TRBJ2-2, with 10 bases identical to TRBD2. The CDR3 runs 15 residues. The germline CDR1 and CDR2 sequences are MNHNS and SASEGT. V trimming: 6 bases; J trimming: 7 bases; junction bases outside the gene matches: 8.

This clonotype was found many times. The J gene is TRBJ1-1, the V gene TRBV7-9; D call uncertain. From germline, CDR1 is SEHNR and CDR2 FQNEAQ (reference sequence). Trimming pared 1 base from V and 2 bases from J, leaving 5 bases between. The CDR3 length is 13 residues. The CDR3 bases are TGTGCCAGCAGCTTAGGAGCAAACACTGAAGCTTTCTTT. This gives the protein CASSLGANTEAFF.

This clonotype was seen a handful of times. CDR3: CASSDYWPSGELFF. CDR3 nucleotides: TGTGCCAGCAGTGATTACTGGCCTTCAGGGGAGCTGTTTTTT. The chain links TRBV6-1 to TRBJ2-2; D gene unclear. The CDR3 has 14 residues. CDR1 is MNHNS and CDR2 is SASEGT in the germline V gene. V shed 3 bases and J shed 8 bases, with 13 bases lying between them.

V and J are TRBV11-2 and TRBJ2-3, with TRBD2 matching over 7 bases. The CDR3 sequence is 15 residues long. CDR1 SGHAT and CDR2 FQNNGV come from the germline V gene. V lost 0 bases and J lost 6; bases outside the gene matches: 6. CDR3 amino acids: CASSLDGAGWDTQYF. In DNA form, the CDR3 reads TGTGCCAGCAGCTTAGATGGAGCGGGGTGGGATACGCAGTATTTT.

This clonotype was observed many times. The rearrangement uses TRBV6-1 and TRBJ1-1, with D perhaps matching TRBD1 (5 bases). Germline V CDR1 and CDR2: MNHNS, SASEGT. Trimming removed 8 bases from V and 2 bases from J, with 9 bases in between. The CDR3 runs 12 residues. CDR3 region: CASRDGNTEAFF. In DNA form, the CDR3 reads TGTGCCAGCCGGGACGGAAACACTGAAGCTTTCTTT.

Many counts were recorded for this clonotype. The chain employs TRBV5-6 and TRBJ2-7, with TRBD1 as a possible D gene (5 bases). The CDR3 consists of 14 residues. Trimming took 0 bases from V and 1 from J, leaving 8 bases between them. Looked up from germline, CDR1 is SGHDT and CDR2 is YYEEEE. The DNA of the CDR3 is TGTGCCAGCAGCTTGGCGAGACAGTCCTACGAGCAGTACTTC. It codes for CASSLARQSYEQYF. The full variable domain, completed using reference TRBV5-6 and TRBJ2-7, is DAGVTQSPTHLIKTRGQQVTLRCSPKSGHDTVSWYQQALGQGPQFIFQYYEEEERQRGNFPDRFSGHQFPNYSSELNVNALLLGDSALYLCASSLARQSYEQYFGPGTRLTVT.

J is TRBJ2-4 and V is TRBV6-5; weak D call: TRBD2 (6 bases). The CDR3 extends over 15 amino acids. The germline V gene encodes CDR1 MNHEY and CDR2 SVGAGI. The V end lost 2 bases, the J end lost 0 bases, and 8 bases lay between the germline ends. CDR3 amino acids: CASSYAGLAKNIQYF. The CDR3 coding sequence is TGTGCCAGCAGTTACGCGGGATTAGCCAAAAACATTCAGTACTTC.

The V call is TRBV27, the J call TRBJ2-1; the match to TRBD2 covers 14 bases. Unmatched junction bases numbered 5, after V lost 4 bases and J lost 9 bases. Germline V gene lookup returns CDR1 MNHEY and CDR2 SMNVEV (reference sequence). The CDR3 spans 15 residues. CDR3 region: CASSSGLAGASEQFF. CDR3 in DNA: TGTGCCAGCAGTTCGGGACTAGCGGGAGCTAGTGAGCAGTTCTTC.

The sample holds many counts of this clonotype. The rearrangement joins TRBV7-9 to TRBJ2-7; a weak D match, TRBD1 (6 bases). CDR3 length: 14 amino acids. With 5 bases removed from V and 2 bases from J, the gap between germline ends came to 13 bases. Germline lookup yields CDR1 SEHNR and CDR2 FQNEAQ (reference sequence). The CDR3 spells CASSQQGTAYEQYF. CDR3 sequence (DNA): TGTGCCAGCAGCCAGCAGGGGACCGCCTACGAGCAGTACTTC.

The chain links TRBV7-3 to TRBJ2-3; D remains unclear. The CDR3 spans 15 residues. Trimming cost V 2 bases and J 0 bases, with 9 bases left between them. The V gene's germline CDR1 is SGHTA and CDR2 FQGTGA. The DNA of the CDR3 is TGTGCCAGCAGCTTACTGGGCCTTAGCACAGATACGCAGTATTTT. Amino acids: CASSLLGLSTDTQYF.

This clonotype was counted at least ten times. The chain joins TRBV6-5 to TRBJ1-1; TRBD1 might be the D (5 bases). The V end lost 0 bases, the J end lost 11 bases, and 16 bases lay between the germline ends. This CDR3 is built from 14 residues. Germline assignment: CDR1 MNHEY and CDR2 SVGAGI. The CDR3 nucleotides read TGTGCCAGCAGTTACTCGATCTGGGATCGGGACGCTTTCTTT. Translating gives CASSYSIWDRDAFF.

A word on this clonotype: A much bigger clone sits one base away, suggesting this may be a read error. The chain employs TRBV6-1 and TRBJ2-6, with unresolved D. Trimming removed 6 bases at V and 0 bases at J, with 6 bases between. CDR1 and CDR2 from the germline V gene are MNHNS and SASEGT. The CDR3 has 14 residues. The chain's CDR3 is CASRQSSGANVLTF. CDR3 coding DNA: TGTGCCAGCAGACAGAGCTCTGGGGCCAACGTCCTGACTTTC.

At least ten counts were recorded for this clonotype. The rearrangement uses TRBV12-3 or TRBV12-4 and TRBJ2-1, with 11 bases lining up with TRBD2. This CDR3 has 20 amino acids. The junction had 17 bases not matched to a gene; V was cut back by 3 bases and J by 4 bases. This CDR3 is CASSFPRGLAVDYAYNEQFF. In nucleotides, the CDR3 is TGTGCCAGCAGTTTCCCACGGGGACTAGCGGTCGACTACGCGTACAATGAGCAGTTCTTC.

This clonotype was detected many times. V usage is TRBV12-3 or TRBV12-4 and J usage is TRBJ2-1; D is unclear. This CDR3 is 14 amino acids long. The V gene lost 1 base and the J gene lost 5 bases, with 9 bases spanning the gap. CDR3: CASSLEGADNEQFF. The CDR3 DNA sequence: TGTGCCAGCAGTTTAGAAGGCGCTGACAATGAGCAGTTCTTC.

This clonotype was observed many times. The V and J genes are TRBV30 and TRBJ2-2; 12 bases line up with TRBD2. This CDR3 is 14 amino acids long. The germline CDR1 and CDR2 sequences are GTSNPN and SVGIG (reference sequence). V shed 7 bases, J shed 7 bases, and the junction held 7 bases outside the gene matches. The DNA for the CDR3 is TGTGCCTTCTGGACTAGCGGGACCGGCGGGGAGCTGTTTTTT. It is translated as CAFWTSGTGGELFF.